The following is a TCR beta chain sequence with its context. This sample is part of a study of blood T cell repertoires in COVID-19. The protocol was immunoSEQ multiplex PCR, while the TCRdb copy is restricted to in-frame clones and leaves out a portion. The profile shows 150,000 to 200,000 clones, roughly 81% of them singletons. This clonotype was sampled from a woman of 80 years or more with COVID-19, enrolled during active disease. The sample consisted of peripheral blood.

CDR3: CASSTRTAKVGTDTQYF. DNA of the CDR3: TGTGCCAGTAGTACGCGGACAGCCAAGGTGGGCACAGATACGCAGTATTTT. This chain uses TRBV19 with TRBJ2-3, with D possibly being TRBD1 (6 bases). Germline values: CDR1 LNHDA, CDR2 SQIVND (reference sequence). This CDR3 is 17 amino acids long. V was clipped by 4 bases and J by 1 base, with 18 bases between them. Combining the CDR3 with reference TRBV19 and TRBJ2-3 gives the whole variable domain DGGITQSPKYLFRKEGQNVTLSCEQNLNHDAMYWYRQDPGQGLRLIYYSQIVNDFQKGDIAEGYSVSREKKESFPLTVTSAQKNPTAFYLCASSTRTAKVGTDTQYFGPGTRLTVL.